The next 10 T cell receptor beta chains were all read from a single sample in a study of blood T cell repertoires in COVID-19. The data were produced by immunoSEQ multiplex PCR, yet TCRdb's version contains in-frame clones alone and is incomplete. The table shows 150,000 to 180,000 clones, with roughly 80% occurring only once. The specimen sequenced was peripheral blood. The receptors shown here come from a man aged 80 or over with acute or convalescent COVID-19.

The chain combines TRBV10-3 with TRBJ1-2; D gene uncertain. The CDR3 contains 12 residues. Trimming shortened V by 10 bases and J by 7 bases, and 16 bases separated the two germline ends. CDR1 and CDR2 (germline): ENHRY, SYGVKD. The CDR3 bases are TGTGCCAGTAACTCGGAGGTTGCTGGCTACACCTTC. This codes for CASNSEVAGYTF.

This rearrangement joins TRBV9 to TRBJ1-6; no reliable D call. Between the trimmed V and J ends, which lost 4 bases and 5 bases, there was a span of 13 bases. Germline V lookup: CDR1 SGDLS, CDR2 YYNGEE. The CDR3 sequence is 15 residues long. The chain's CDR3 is CASSLSPQNNSPLHF. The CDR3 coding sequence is TGTGCCAGCAGCCTCTCACCGCAGAATAATTCACCCCTCCACTTT.

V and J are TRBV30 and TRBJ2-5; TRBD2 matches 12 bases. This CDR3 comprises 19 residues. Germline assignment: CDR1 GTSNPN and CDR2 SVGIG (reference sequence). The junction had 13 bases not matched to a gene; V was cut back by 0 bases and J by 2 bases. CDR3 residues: CAWSVILAGGLRGQETQYF. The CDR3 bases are TGTGCCTGGAGTGTAATCCTAGCGGGGGGGCTGAGAGGGCAAGAGACCCAGTACTTC.

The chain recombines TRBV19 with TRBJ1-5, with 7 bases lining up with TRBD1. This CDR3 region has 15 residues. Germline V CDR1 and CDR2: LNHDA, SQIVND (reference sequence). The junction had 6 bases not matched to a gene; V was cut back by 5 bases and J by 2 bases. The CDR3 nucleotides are TGTGCCAGTAGTGCTAACAGGGGTGGCAATCAGCCCCAGCATTTT. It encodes CASSANRGGNQPQHF.

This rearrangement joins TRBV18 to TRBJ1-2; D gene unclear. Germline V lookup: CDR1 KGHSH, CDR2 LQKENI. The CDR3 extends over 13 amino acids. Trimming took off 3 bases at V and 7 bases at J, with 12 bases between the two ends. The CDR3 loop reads CASSPYEVPGYTF. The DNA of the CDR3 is TGTGCCAGCTCACCGTATGAGGTACCTGGCTACACCTTC.

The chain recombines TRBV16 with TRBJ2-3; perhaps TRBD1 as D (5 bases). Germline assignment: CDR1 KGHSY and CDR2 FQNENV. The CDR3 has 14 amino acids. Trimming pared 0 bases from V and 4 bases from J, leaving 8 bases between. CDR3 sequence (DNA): TGTGCCAGCAGCCAATCCGCAGGGTCAGATACGCAGTATTTT. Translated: CASSQSAGSDTQYF.

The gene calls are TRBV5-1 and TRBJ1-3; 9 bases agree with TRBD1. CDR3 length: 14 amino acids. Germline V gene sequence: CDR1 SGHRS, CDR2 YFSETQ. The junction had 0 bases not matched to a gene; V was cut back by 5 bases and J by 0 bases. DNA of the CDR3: TGCGCCAGCAGACAGGGGGCCTCTGGAAACACCATATATTTT. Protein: CASRQGASGNTIYF.

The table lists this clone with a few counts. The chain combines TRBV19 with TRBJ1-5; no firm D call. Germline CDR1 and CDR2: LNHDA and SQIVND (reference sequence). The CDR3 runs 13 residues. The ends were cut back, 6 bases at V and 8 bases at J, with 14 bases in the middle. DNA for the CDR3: TGTGCCAGTAGAGGCTTATCAGGCGAGCCCCAGCATTTT. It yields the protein CASRGLSGEPQHF. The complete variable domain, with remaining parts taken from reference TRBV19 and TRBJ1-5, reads DGGITQSPKYLFRKEGQNVTLSCEQNLNHDAMYWYRQDPGQGLRLIYYSQIVNDFQKGDIAEGYSVSREKKESFPLTVTSAQKNPTAFYLCASRGLSGEPQHFGDGTRLSIL.

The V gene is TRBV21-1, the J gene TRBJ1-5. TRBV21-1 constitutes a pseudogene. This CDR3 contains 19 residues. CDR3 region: CASSNRGEGRTLSNQPQHF. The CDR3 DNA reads TGTGCCAGCAGCAATAGGGGGGAGGGCAGGACTCTTAGCAATCAGCCCCAGCATTTT.

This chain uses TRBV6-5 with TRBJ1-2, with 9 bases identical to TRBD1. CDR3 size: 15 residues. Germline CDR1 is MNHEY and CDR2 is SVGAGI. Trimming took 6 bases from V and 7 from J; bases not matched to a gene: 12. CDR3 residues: CASRNAGTGSAGYTF. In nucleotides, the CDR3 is TGTGCCAGCAGGAACGCCGGGACAGGGTCTGCTGGCTACACCTTC.